This T cell receptor (beta chain) is drawn from a study of chemoradiotherapy in HPV16-positive cancers. Regarding the study as a whole: Candidate HPV-specific clones and E7-related TCR motifs grew in tumor during treatment. In HPV16-positive patients, HPV-responsive T-cell expansion tracked better recurrence-free survival.

Germline V CDR1 and CDR2: KGHSH, LQKENI. This CDR3 spans 14 amino acids. J gave up 6 bases and V 2 bases, and 5 bases lay outside the gene matches. Repeated repertoire sampling spanned the course of chemoradiotherapy. Note on this clone: What it binds is not known.

Clones were read by immunoSEQ multiplex PCR, and TCRdb kept only the in-frame ones, dropping some. The table includes roughly 34,000 clones, 70% to 90% detected once. V is TRBV18 and J is TRBJ1-1, with 8 nucleotides matching TRBD1. The sample was blood, taken from a patient who underwent chemoradiotherapy. This TCR was sampled from a human donor with HPV-associated anogenital cancer. The CDR3 DNA follows: TGTGCCAGCTCACCAAATTCGGACAGGGCTGAAGCTTTCTTT. It encodes CASSPNSDRAEAFF.